This T cell receptor (beta chain) was recorded in a study of shared clonotypes between healthy human individuals. V was cut by 2 bases and J by 3 bases, with 16 bases left in between. Germline CDR1 is MDHEN and CDR2 is SYDVKM. This CDR3 region has 16 residues. The method was immunoSEQ multiplex PCR; TCRdb's version includes in-frame clones alone and lacks a portion of them. Of a few million clones in the sample, just under 95% were seen once. Sequencing was performed on naive CD4+ T cells from PBMCs. Documented subset: CD45RA+ positively selected. The source of this sequence is a young man in good health. Some clones in this sample may be carry-over from other donors' samples. J is TRBJ1-2 and V is TRBV28; the D gene is possibly TRBD1 (6 bases). The CDR3 region has the DNA TGTGCCAGCAGTTTACCGGGCGGGGCAGGGGACTATGGCTACACCTTC. Translated: CASSLPGGAGDYGYTF.